This passage covers 14 T cell receptor beta chains from one sample sequenced in a study of cytomegalovirus exposure and HLA in healthy donors. Primers: 60 Vbeta forward and 13 Jbeta reverse. Repertoires were generated with immunoSEQ multiplex PCR, while TCRdb's copy carries only in-frame clones and drops some. The repertoire holds roughly 190,000 clones, with approximately 82% as singletons. The sample consisted of PBMCs. Receptors originate from a woman in her late teens or twenties in good health and CMV-seronegative.

The chain has TRBV29-1 and TRBJ2-1, with 9 bases lining up with TRBD2. V was pared by 2 bases and J by 4 bases, with 6 bases of the junction left unmatched. This CDR3 has 15 residues. Germline CDR1 and CDR2: SQVTM and ANQGSEA. CDR3 residues: CSVEWAGGGYNEQFF. The CDR3 DNA reads TGCAGCGTTGAATGGGCGGGAGGGGGTTACAATGAGCAGTTCTTC.

The gene calls are TRBV7-8 and TRBJ2-1, with 11 nucleotides matching TRBD2. CDR3 size: 21 residues. Germline loops: CDR1 SGHVS, CDR2 FQNEAQ. V lost 0 bases, J lost 1 base, and 14 bases stayed unmatched. The CDR3: CASSLALEGLADPISYNEQFF. DNA of the CDR3: TGTGCCAGCAGCTTAGCCCTAGAGGGACTAGCGGATCCTATTTCCTACAATGAGCAGTTCTTC.

Worth noting for this clone: An end of the junction differs from the germline gene, which may be a read error. The chain carries TRBV7-7 and TRBJ2-5; no definite D call. CDR1 is SSHAT, CDR2 FNYEAQ, per germline (reference sequence). The CDR3 contains 14 residues. The CDR3 loop is CASSQDGRKETQYF. The CDR3 DNA is TGTGCTAGCAGCCAAGACGGCAGGAAAGAGACCCAGTACTTC.

This rearrangement joins TRBV27 to TRBJ2-1, with D perhaps matching TRBD1 (6 bases). The CDR3 totals 15 residues. The germline V and J ends were trimmed by 2 bases and 3 bases, with 11 bases remaining between them. In germline, CDR1 is MNHEY, CDR2 SMNVEV (reference sequence). The DNA for the CDR3 is TGTGCCAGCAGTTTACTACAGGGTATCTACAATGAGCAGTTCTTC. Protein sequence: CASSLLQGIYNEQFF.

This chain joins TRBV7-8 and TRBJ1-2; D uncertain. The CDR3 runs 14 residues. Trimming left V 4 bases short and J 5 bases short, with 14 bases between. Germline V gives CDR1 SGHVS, CDR2 FQNEAQ. CDR3 nucleotide sequence: TGTGCCAGCAGCTCCTCGGGGATGCCTTATGGCTACACCTTC. Translation gives CASSSSGMPYGYTF.

On this clone: Germline and junction disagree at one end, which may indicate a read error. The V and J genes are TRBV2 and TRBJ2-2, with TRBD2 identical over 8 bases. This CDR3 region has 16 residues. CDR1 and CDR2 (germline): SNHLY, FYNNEI. The CDR3 spells CASGYRTSTNTRELFF. CDR3 coding DNA: TGTGCCAGCGGATACCGGACTAGCACGAACACCAGGGAGCTGTTTTTT.

This chain connects TRBV11-2 to TRBJ2-5; D perhaps matches TRBD1 (6 bases). V was pared by 6 bases and J by 2 bases, with 13 bases between. The CDR3 spans 14 residues. Germline CDR1 and CDR2: SGHAT and FQNNGV. CDR3 nucleotide sequence: TGTGCCAGCAGAGTGACAGGCCAACAAGAGACCCAGTACTTC. Translating gives CASRVTGQQETQYF. Drawing the rest from reference TRBV11-2 and TRBJ2-5, the complete variable domain is EAGVAQSPRYKIIEKRQSVAFWCNPISGHATLYWYQQILGQGPKLLIQFQNNGVVDDSQLPKDRFSAERLKGVDSTLKIQPAKLEDSAVYLCASRVTGQQETQYFGPGTRLLVL.

V usage is TRBV11-2 and J usage is TRBJ2-2, with 7 bases fitting TRBD2. CDR1 is SGHAT and CDR2 is FQNNGV in the germline V gene. This CDR3 has 15 residues. Germline trimming cut 10 bases from V and 6 bases from J; bases unmatched to any gene: 14. The CDR3 DNA sequence: TGTGCCACCCTGACGCGGGGGAAGGGTTCCGGGGAGCTGTTTTTT. The encoded protein is CATLTRGKGSGELFF.

This clone was seen only once. At one of its ends the junction is not consistent with the germline gene, which may arise from a read error. The CDR3, as DNA: TGTTCCAGCAGCTTAGAGCGGCCTTCTGGGGCCAACGTCCTGACTTTC. It codes for CSSSLERPSGANVLTF. J is TRBJ2-6 and V is TRBV7-9, with D possibly being TRBD2 (5 bases). CDR3 size: 16 residues. The germline V gene has CDR1 SEHNR and CDR2 FQNEAQ (reference sequence). The variable domain in full, completed from reference TRBV7-9 and TRBJ2-6, reads DTGVSQNPRHKITKRGQNVTFRCDPISEHNRLYWYRQTLGQGPEFLTYFQNEAQLEKSRLLSDRFSAERPKGSFSTLEIQRTEQGDSAMYLCSSSLERPSGANVLTFGAGSRLTVL.

CDR3 in DNA: TGTGCCAGCAGCTGGGGGCAGAGGAACACTGAAGCTTTCTTT. Residues: CASSWGQRNTEAFF. This chain uses TRBV6-6 with TRBJ1-1, with D possibly TRBD1 on 6 matching bases. CDR3 length equals 14 residues. Germline CDR1 is MNHNY and CDR2 is SVGAGI (reference sequence). V dropped 6 bases and J dropped 1 base, with 12 bases sitting between them.

The V and J genes are TRBV20-1 and TRBJ2-5; TRBD2 might be the D (5 bases). CDR3 length: 10 residues. The V gene lost 5 bases and the J gene lost 9 bases, with 10 bases spanning the gap. Germline CDR1 DFQATT, CDR2 SNEGSKA (reference sequence). CDR3 loop: CSASSRSQYF. The CDR3 DNA is TGCAGTGCTTCTAGCAGGTCCCAGTACTTC.

This chain joins TRBV7-6 and TRBJ2-1; the match to TRBD2 covers 11 bases. With 4 bases clipped from V and 3 bases from J, the junction kept 8 bases outside the gene matches. The CDR3 is 17 residues long. The germline V gene has CDR1 SGHVS and CDR2 FNYEAQ. CDR3: CASSSKPTSGIYNEQFF. The CDR3 DNA is TGTGCCAGCAGCTCAAAACCGACTAGCGGGATCTACAATGAGCAGTTCTTC.

The J gene is TRBJ1-1, the V gene TRBV29-1; 11 bases line up with TRBD1. The germline V gene has CDR1 SQVTM and CDR2 ANQGSEA. The V segment lost 6 bases and the J segment 3 bases; nucleotides outside the gene matches: 3. The CDR3 contains 13 residues. The CDR3 DNA follows: TGCAGCGTGGCGGACAGGGGGCACACTGAAGCTTTCTTT. Encoded protein: CSVADRGHTEAFF.

CDR3 protein: CASSRGSGGASDEQFF. CDR3 nucleotides: TGTGCCAGTAGTAGGGGTAGCGGGGGGGCTTCGGATGAGCAGTTCTTC. The chain joins TRBV19 to TRBJ2-1; the match to TRBD2 covers 11 bases. Germline V CDR1 and CDR2: LNHDA, SQIVND (reference sequence). The CDR3 totals 16 residues. Unmatched junction bases numbered 10, after V lost 4 bases and J lost 8 bases.